This section outlines one TCR beta chain sequence together with its context. What it binds is unknown. The record originates from a study of post-analysis software for immune sequencing data. On the study more broadly: Included courses were relapsing-remitting and secondary progressive multiple sclerosis; progressive-relapsing multiple sclerosis was also included. Regarding the study as a whole: Roughly five TRBV segments were more frequent in patients than controls; TRBV5-6, TRBV5-1 and TRBV20-1 belonged to this group. The authors found that F measure strongly co-clustered same-batch samples. Controls significantly exceeded multiple sclerosis patients in normalized Chao1 diversity.

Unique molecular identifiers featured in each of the TCR beta cDNA libraries. Roughly 450,000 cDNA molecules came from roughly 0.93 to 9.6 million T cells. Each CDR3 protein is one row after TCRdb ran MiXCR on the PCR reads. Of approximately 730,000 distinct CDR3 sequences listed, 35% to 55% are singletons. With V trimmed by 5 bases and J by 0 bases, 10 bases remained unmatched. Germline loops: CDR1 LNHNV, CDR2 YYDKDF (reference sequence). The CDR3 sequence is 16 residues long. The V and J genes are TRBV15 and TRBJ2-7; 7 nucleotides match TRBD2. The clonotype was recovered from a girl aged 10 to 17 with multiple sclerosis. The sequenced sample was blood. The CDR3 loop is CATSGRRAGTSYEQYF. CDR3 in DNA: TGTGCCACCAGCGGGAGACGAGCGGGAACCTCCTACGAGCAGTACTTC.